The text below deals with one TCR beta chain. No antigen is known for it. One end of the junction does not line up with germline, which may come from a read error. This record comes from a study of tumor-infiltrating lymphocytes in primary liver carcinoma (dated by TCRdb to 2017 to 2019). Study-wide context: Of the five patients, three men and two women aged 30 to 69 years, four had hepatocellular carcinoma and one had combined HCC and intrahepatic cholangiocarcinoma. The five patients had tumors staged T1-T3 N0M0, with maximum diameters ranging from roughly 4 to 10 cm. Each sample produced about 3.5 to 7.13 million productive TCRbeta reads, and read depth showed no significant difference between tissue types. TCRbeta repertoire sequencing, expression microarrays and whole-exome sequencing were combined in the study across five regions of each liver tumor, with adjacent normal tissue and blood also included. A total of roughly 35 specimens from 5 patients went through TCRbeta repertoire sequencing, namely 25 tumor regions, 5 adjacent noncancerous liver tissues and 5 peripheral blood samples. To link TCRbeta repertoire diversity to the local molecular phenotype, the approximately 23 tumor region samples were profiled with Agilent mRNA microarrays. Technical replicate repertoires showed high reproducibility, with mean shared-clone rates roughly 0.87 and correlation coefficients above 0.98.

The CDR3 spans 16 residues, from the cysteine through the phenylalanine. The sequence is cut down to CDR3 DNA, 48 bases in frame from base 1. Via the germline V gene, CDR1 is SGHAT and CDR2 FQNNGV. Results the study describes overall, beyond this receptor: Only about 7-25% of top clones were found in all five regions of a tumor, suggesting spatial heterogeneity of tumor-infiltrating T cells. The top 250 clones made up a significantly larger repertoire fraction in tumors than in blood (p = 0.039). With just four or five patients in the study, the authors point out that the findings should be validated in a larger study. Repertoire overlap was found to be higher between tumor regions (mean around 35%) than between tumor-adjacent (about 17%) or tumor-blood (about 15%) pairs, consistent with antigen-driven expansion. Because only the TCR beta chain was sequenced and unpaired alpha chains were not captured, true repertoire diversity is likely underestimated. Comparison of CD4+ and CD8+ T cell repertoires was precluded by the use of bulk unsorted samples.

A constant-region primer and ProtoScript II reverse transcriptase were used to reverse-transcribe TCRbeta-specific cDNA from about 500 ng total RNA. Construction of the TCRbeta libraries relied on three nested rounds of multiplex PCR, following a slightly modified ARM-PCR procedure. Each of the first two PCR rounds ran for 9 to 10 cycles using multiplex TRBV1-TRBV30 forward primers together with a Cbeta reverse primer. Sample barcodes and Illumina adapters were added in a final 25-cycle PCR with Deep VentR polymerase. Before sequencing, amplicons of 200-500 bp were purified from gel using a QIAquick gel extraction kit. An Illumina HiSeq 2500 was used to sequence the TCRbeta amplicons with 250-bp paired-end reads. As for how the authors treated the data: Quality trimming of reads was performed with Trimmomatic v0.33, and paired reads were merged with FLASH v1.2.11 so that full CDR3 sequences could be recovered. V, D and J germline segments were assigned to the rearranged TCRbeta sequences by MiGEC v1.2.1b. Clonotype statistics, along with Shannon-Wiener diversity indices, were calculated using VDJtools v1.0.0. Except for diversity analysis, only each sample's 250 most abundant clonotypes were used in subsequent analyses to reduce sampling bias. TCRdb applied fastp at Q25 and MiXCR to the public reads, then kept only in-frame beta chains. Duplicate CDR3 protein sequences are folded into a single record with the most common DNA and genes. TCRdb assigned the V and J calls; the authors' analysis was not used. The sample contains about 99,000 distinct CDR3 sequences, roughly 69% of them found a single time. Over 7.5% of the sample is taken by the ten largest.

Total RNA and DNA were co-extracted without cell sorting from approximately 22-30 mg of bulk tissue using the AllPrep DNA/RNA mini kit. Between November 2015 and March 2016, roughly five patients in China with histopathologically diagnosed primary liver carcinoma had surgical resection. At the time of sampling, the patients were treatment-naive and had chronic HBV infection. Five spatially separated regions were sampled from each tumor: the superior, inferior, left-lateral and right-lateral poles, plus the tumor centre. Histological examination found more than 80% viable tumor cells in every tumor sample. Each fresh piece of tumor and adjacent tissue was cut in two, with one half stored in RNAlater at -80 degrees C and the other half sent for histology.

The sequence derives from a woman aged 55-70 years with primary liver carcinoma and hepatitis B virus infection. The rearranged segments are TRBV11-2 and TRBJ2-7; the D gene lacks a confident call. Sequencing used liver tumor tissue from sampling region 5. Reading the label with the study, this specimen's cell subset or site is: tumor region T5, tumor centre. The DNA is TGCGCCAGCAGCTTAGGGCCTGTTCAAACCTCCTACGAGCAGTACTTC. This translates into CASSLGPVQTSYEQYF.